These 26 T cell receptor beta chains were sequenced from one sample in a study of blood T cells in healthy people across ages. A second PCR, run for about 7 to 12 cycles, used a sample-barcoded 5' primer plus a J-beta primer mix. TCRdb re-called the 5' RACE reads through MiXCR, storing one row per CDR3 protein. The sample includes hundreds of thousands of distinct CDR3 sequences, over 40% of them seen just once. The specimen sequenced was blood. These receptors came from an elderly woman in good health.

This clonotype has just a few counts. The gene calls are TRBV29-1 and TRBJ1-2, with D tentatively TRBD1 (5 bases). The CDR3 runs 13 residues. The germline CDR1 and CDR2 sequences are SQVTM and ANQGSEA. Trimming shortened V by 6 bases and J by 0 bases, and 11 bases separated the two germline ends. The CDR3 nucleotides read TGCAGCGTGGGACCTACAGCTAACTATGGCTACACCTTC. The encoded protein is CSVGPTANYGYTF.

This clonotype was counted ten times or more. The chain recombines TRBV15 with TRBJ2-1; perhaps TRBD1 as D (5 bases). Germline loops: CDR1 LNHNV, CDR2 YYDKDF (reference sequence). The CDR3 consists of 14 residues. V was shortened by 1 base and J by 8 bases, with 12 bases between the two germline ends. CDR3 region: CATSRVNGADEQFF. CDR3 coding DNA: TGTGCCACCAGCAGAGTGAATGGGGCCGATGAGCAGTTCTTC.

V gene TRBV10-3 combines with J gene TRBJ1-6; 7 bases fit TRBD1. The CDR3 is 13 residues long. Losses at the gene ends were 8 bases for V and 10 bases for J; bases not matched to a gene: 8. Germline values: CDR1 ENHRY, CDR2 SYGVKD. In DNA form, the CDR3 reads TGTGCCATCTCCAGAGACAGGGAATCACCCCTCCACTTT. Its translation is CAISRDRESPLHF.

This sequence joins TRBV5-1 and TRBJ1-3; 8 bases match TRBD1. The germline CDR1 and CDR2 sequences are SGHRS and YFSETQ. Trimming at V came to 6 bases and at J to 0 bases, leaving 8 bases not matched to a gene. The CDR3 extends over 16 amino acids. Written as DNA, the CDR3 is TGCGCCAGCACACCAGACAGGGGATACTCTGGAAACACCATATATTTT. Encoded protein: CASTPDRGYSGNTIYF.

The chain uses TRBV5-1 and TRBJ2-7, with a possible D match to TRBD1 (7 bases). The CDR3 spans 14 residues. V gave up 5 bases and J gave up 2 bases, with 14 bases separating them. Germline CDR1 and CDR2: SGHRS and YFSETQ. The CDR3 reads CASSPTGEAYEQYF. The CDR3 nucleotides are TGCGCCAGCAGTCCTACAGGGGAGGCCTACGAGCAGTACTTC.

This chain uses TRBV20-1 with TRBJ1-1, with D unresolved. CDR1 and CDR2 from the germline V gene are DFQATT and SNEGSKA (reference sequence). The CDR3 loop spans 12 amino acids. V dropped 0 bases and J dropped 4 bases, with 6 bases sitting between them. The CDR3 loop reads CSARDPATEAFF. The CDR3 region has the DNA TGCAGTGCTAGAGATCCGGCCACTGAAGCTTTCTTT.

This chain uses TRBV29-1 with TRBJ2-2; 10 bases match TRBD1. The ends lost 5 bases at V and 4 bases at J; junction bases unmatched: 4. Germline CDR1 and CDR2: SQVTM and ANQGSEA. The CDR3 is 14 residues long. The CDR3 loop is CSVKRDRGTGELFF. The CDR3 nucleotides are TGCAGCGTTAAAAGGGACAGGGGCACCGGGGAGCTGTTTTTT.

The gene calls are TRBV20-1 and TRBJ2-5; D possibly matches TRBD1 or TRBD2 (5 bases each). The CDR3 spans 13 residues. Between the trimmed V and J ends, which lost 2 bases and 7 bases, there was a span of 14 bases. Looked up from germline, CDR1 is DFQATT and CDR2 is SNEGSKA (reference sequence). The DNA for the CDR3 is TGCAGTGCTAGATTCGGGACCCTTAGGACCCAGTACTTC. Translated: CSARFGTLRTQYF.

This clonotype was observed a few times. The chain recombines TRBV2 with TRBJ2-2; D gene ambiguous. Trimming pared 0 bases from V and 1 base from J, leaving 9 bases between. The CDR3 spans 16 residues. Germline CDR1 and CDR2: SNHLY and FYNNEI. The CDR3 DNA follows: TGTGCCAGCAGTGAAGCGATACTCCTGAACACCGGGGAGCTGTTTTTT. Translating it yields CASSEAILLNTGELFF.

In its sample, this clonotype was seen a few times. The CDR3 loop is CASSAKGGAVQPQHF. CDR3 nucleotides: TGTGCCAGCAGTGCAAAGGGAGGGGCAGTTCAGCCCCAGCATTTT. The chain combines TRBV27 with TRBJ1-5; D might be TRBD1 (5 bases). The CDR3 is 15 amino acids. Trimming took 5 bases from V and 6 from J, leaving 17 bases between them. The germline CDR1 and CDR2 sequences are MNHEY and SMNVEV (reference sequence).

The V gene is TRBV12-3 or TRBV12-4, the J gene TRBJ2-3, with 11 bases that match TRBD2. CDR3 size: 15 residues. Losses at the gene ends were 6 bases for V and 3 bases for J; bases not matched to a gene: 5. CDR3 sequence: CASRRLAGTTDTQYF. The CDR3, as DNA: TGTGCCAGCAGACGACTAGCGGGAACTACAGATACGCAGTATTTT.

This clonotype came up a few times. This chain connects TRBV5-1 to TRBJ1-2, with D possibly matching TRBD1 (5 bases). The V gene lost 3 bases and the J gene lost 10 bases, with 19 bases spanning the gap. Looked up from germline, CDR1 is SGHRS and CDR2 is YFSETQ. The CDR3 loop spans 14 amino acids. The CDR3 bases are TGCGCCAGCAGCTCCGGGGACGCTTGGAGCCTCTACACCTTC. Its protein is CASSSGDAWSLYTF.

Ten or more counts support this clonotype. The rearrangement links TRBV24-1 to TRBJ1-3; no clear D. Germline loops: CDR1 KGHDR, CDR2 SFDVKD. V lost 3 bases and J lost 0, with 8 bases in between. This CDR3 region has 15 residues. This CDR3 reads CATSDGRASGNTIYF. The CDR3 DNA reads TGTGCCACCAGTGATGGCCGGGCCTCTGGAAACACCATATATTTT.

The chain couples TRBV13 to TRBJ2-7; TRBD1 matches at 10 bases. Unmatched junction bases numbered 10, after V lost 4 bases and J lost 7 bases. The CDR3 is 15 amino acids. Germline CDR1 PRHDT, CDR2 FYEKMQ (reference sequence). For the CDR3, the DNA is TGTGCCAGCAGCTGGACTCGGGACAGGGGTTCGGAGCAGTACTTC. Protein: CASSWTRDRGSEQYF.

The chain carries TRBV5-1 and TRBJ2-7; perhaps TRBD1 as D (7 bases). Germline CDR1 is SGHRS and CDR2 is YFSETQ. The CDR3 has 16 residues. The V end was cut by 6 bases, the J end by 2 bases, with 21 bases between. The DNA of the CDR3 is TGCGCCAGCAATTTGGGGGGACAGCTGGGTACCTACGAGCAGTACTTC. It encodes CASNLGGQLGTYEQYF.

This clonotype was detected many times. The chain joins TRBV9 to TRBJ2-5, with D possibly TRBD1 on 6 matching bases. This CDR3 contains 15 residues. Germline assignment: CDR1 SGDLS and CDR2 YYNGEE. Trimming left V 5 bases short and J 4 bases short, with 18 bases between. CDR3 residues: CASSLQGTVAETQYF. CDR3 coding DNA: TGTGCCAGCAGTCTCCAGGGGACGGTGGCAGAGACCCAGTACTTC.

The rearrangement joins TRBV29-1 to TRBJ2-7; D call uncertain. The J call is doubtful: the DNA matches TRBJ2-5 better. Germline V gene lookup returns CDR1 SQVTM and CDR2 ANQGSEA. The CDR3 contains 12 residues. CDR3 DNA sequence: TGCAGCGTTGAAGCAGATCGGGAGACCCAGTACTTC. Amino acids: CSVEADRETQYF.

This clonotype was detected many times. This chain joins TRBV7-3 and TRBJ2-1, with a tentative D call TRBD1 (6 bases). V was trimmed by 5 bases and J by 3 bases, leaving 11 bases between them. CDR1 is SGHTA and CDR2 is FQGTGA in the germline V gene. This CDR3 is 14 amino acids long. The CDR3 coding sequence is TGTGCCAGCAGCCCAGGGGCGGGCTACAATGAGCAGTTCTTC. Protein: CASSPGAGYNEQFF.

The table lists this clonotype with a count of one. This may be a read error: a much more frequent sequence differs by one nucleotide. This chain connects TRBV4-2 to TRBJ2-1; 8 bases are shared with TRBD1. CDR3 length: 16 amino acids. Unmatched junction bases numbered 5, after V lost 4 bases and J lost 0 bases. The germline V gene has CDR1 LGHNA and CDR2 YNFKEQ. Here the CDR3 DNA reads TGTGCCAGCAGCCGACAGGGGTCGAGCTCCTACAATGAGCAGTTCTTC. It is translated as CASSRQGSSSYNEQFF.

As concerns this clonotype: One base away lies a much larger clone, so this may be a sequencing read error. The V gene is TRBV7-2, the J gene TRBJ2-5, with TRBD2 as a possible D gene (5 bases). CDR1 is SGHTA, CDR2 FQGNSA, per germline. This CDR3 is 12 amino acids long. The CDR3 nucleotides are TGTGCCAGCATCTTATCCGGTGGGGAGCAGTACTTC. Its protein is CASILSGGEQYF.

This clonotype was recorded a few times. This could be a read error, since a much larger clone is one nucleotide away. The chain is built from TRBV29-1 and TRBJ2-1; D is perhaps TRBD2 (6 bases). The tail of the sequence fits TRBJ2-7 better, so the J call may be wrong. CDR1 is SQVTM, CDR2 ANQGSEA, per germline. The CDR3 loop spans 15 amino acids. The CDR3 is CSVGGGGRSYNEQYF. The CDR3 DNA is TGCAGCGTGGGGGGTGGAGGGCGCTCCTACAATGAGCAGTACTTC.

This clonotype was seen repeatedly, ten times or more. The rearrangement links TRBV2 to TRBJ1-4; no reliable D call. Germline CDR1 is SNHLY and CDR2 is FYNNEI. The CDR3 has 16 residues. The V end lost 7 bases, the J end lost 0 bases, and 15 bases lay between the germline ends. The CDR3 nucleotides are TGTGCCAGCATCCCTTACGTCGCTGCAACTAATGAAAAACTGTTTTTT. Amino acids: CASIPYVAATNEKLFF.

This clonotype was counted many times. The chain combines TRBV20-1 with TRBJ2-3; D could derive from TRBD1 or TRBD2 (6 bases each). Germline V gives CDR1 DFQATT, CDR2 SNEGSKA (reference sequence). Trimming took 4 bases from V and 6 from J, leaving 17 bases between them. This CDR3 has 14 residues. CDR3 nucleotide sequence: TGCAGTGCTACCCTTTGGGGGGCTCGGGATACGCAGTATTTT. This codes for CSATLWGARDTQYF.

This clonotype occurred many times. The chain joins TRBV3-1 to TRBJ2-7; D unresolved. Trimming removed 1 base from V and 1 base from J, with 11 bases in between. Germline CDR1 LGHDT, CDR2 YNNKEL (reference sequence). The CDR3 spans 15 residues. The CDR3: CASSQVGKASYEQYF. In DNA, the CDR3 is TGTGCCAGCAGCCAAGTCGGAAAGGCTTCCTACGAGCAGTACTTC.

This clonotype was observed many times. This chain connects TRBV24-1 to TRBJ2-7; D gene uncertain. Trimming stripped 12 bases from V and 1 base from J, with 6 bases between. This CDR3 is 10 amino acids long. CDR1 is KGHDR, CDR2 SFDVKD, per germline. The CDR3 protein is CAPVSYEQYF. The CDR3 nucleotides are TGTGCCCCCGTTTCCTACGAGCAGTACTTC.

In this sample, this clonotype turned up many times. This chain joins TRBV27 and TRBJ2-3; 10 positions agree with TRBD1. This CDR3 is built from 15 residues. V trimming: 5 bases; J trimming: 6 bases; junction bases outside the gene matches: 8. Germline assignment: CDR1 MNHEY and CDR2 SMNVEV (reference sequence). Written as DNA, the CDR3 is TGTGCCAGCAGTCCCCGACAGGGGGCCGGCGATACGCAGTATTTT. Encoded protein: CASSPRQGAGDTQYF.